This TCR beta chain was retrieved from a study of identical twins. Study-wide points: Rather than following the same donors, the conclusions depended on cross-sectional statistical analysis. Whereas memory repertoires showed no such difference, abundant cord blood beta clonotypes carried fewer insertions.

Healthy Caucasians, and only they, were the donors. V shed 3 bases and J shed 7 bases, with 16 bases lying between them. The CDR3 runs 14 residues. Germline V lookup: CDR1 SGDLS, CDR2 YYNGEE. With template switching, a universal primer site was added, and the cDNA carried unique molecular identifiers. In TCRdb, the 5' RACE reads were re-called with MiXCR into one record per CDR3 protein. The data show approximately 500,000 distinct CDR3 sequences, 20% to 30% seen once. On this clonotype: Antigen specificity is unknown.

The sample was also linked to a second study, of T cells expressing NK-cell markers.

The rearrangement uses TRBV9 and TRBJ1-1; the D is unclear. This clonotype was sampled from a woman aged 18-29 years in good health. The source material was CD4+ T cells sorted from blood. CDR3 nucleotides: TGTGCCAGCAGCGCCGGATTTGGGAATGGTGAAGCTTTCTTT. This encodes CASSAGFGNGEAFF. The variable domain in full, with the rest retrieved from reference TRBV9 and TRBJ1-1, is DSGVTQTPKHLITATGQRVTLRCSPRSGDLSVYWYQQSLDQGLQFLIQYYNGEERAKGNILERFSAQQFPDLHSELNLSSLELGDSALYFCASSAGFGNGEAFFGQGTRLTVV.